This record covers a single T cell receptor (beta chain). Cohorts were based on clinical histories the participants reported. The data were taken from a study of blood T cell repertoires in COVID-19. Study summary: T cells, B-cell-depleted T cells, or PBMCs supplied cDNA or gDNA.

In the source study's methods: Amplification with reference gene primers provided the estimates of nucleated cell counts. Clones were read by immunoSEQ multiplex PCR, and TCRdb kept only the in-frame ones, dropping some. V and J calls and clone size are those listed in that table; D and trimming were worked out from the DNA. In the table there are about 130,000 clones, roughly 83% of which are singletons. Germline V gene lookup returns CDR1 MNHEY and CDR2 SVGAGI. The CDR3 is made up of 14 amino acids. V lost 6 bases and J lost 5, with 16 bases in between. The chain carries TRBV6-5 and TRBJ2-5, with D tentatively TRBD1 (5 bases). The clonotype comes from a man between 45 and 60 years old who had recovered from COVID-19. Sequenced sample: PBMCs or T cells enriched from blood (not recorded which). In DNA, the CDR3 is TGTGCCAGCAGAGGGGCAGACCTTCTCGAGACCCAGTACTTC. The encoded protein is CASRGADLLETQYF.